This is a list of T cell receptor beta chains from one sample in a study of blood T cell repertoires in COVID-19. Sequencing was performed with immunoSEQ multiplex PCR; in TCRdb, only in-frame clones are kept and a portion is missing. The sample yields 200,000 to 250,000 clones, around 80% seen once. Sequencing input: peripheral blood. These receptors were collected from a woman aged 80 or older with acute or convalescent COVID-19. Both conserved end residues are part of each CDR3. A D gene is named only where the DNA matches it firmly. Clone size is not always given. Where it is, it says once, few, many or a class for expanded clones.

TRBD1,few,TRBJ1-2,TRBV3-1/TRBV3-2,CASSQDGQGFVGYTF,TGTGCCAGCAGCCAAGATGGACAGGGGTTCGTTGGCTACACCTTC
TRBD1,NA,TRBJ2-2,TRBV29-1,CSARGTGGNTGELFF,TGCAGCGCCAGAGGGACAGGGGGAAACACCGGGGAGCTGTTTTTT
NA,NA,TRBJ1-2,TRBV20-1,CSATTIYGYTF,TGCAGTGCTACTACGATCTATGGCTACACCTTC
TRBD1,NA,TRBJ2-5,TRBV18,CASSDNRGLETQYF,TGTGCCAGCTCGGACAACAGGGGGCTGGAGACCCAGTACTTC
TRBD2,NA,TRBJ2-2,TRBV5-4,CASSPRTSGRNTGELFF,TGTGCCAGCAGCCCCCGGACTAGCGGGAGGAACACCGGGGAGCTGTTTTTT
NA,once,TRBJ1-4,TRBV6-5,CASRQGHGYEKLFF,TGTGCCAGCAGGCAGGGTCATGGGTATGAAAAACTGTTTTTT
TRBD1,NA,TRBJ2-1,TRBV5-6,CASSLSFTGGYNEQFF,TGTGCCAGCAGCTTGTCTTTCACAGGGGGTTACAATGAGCAGTTCTTC
NA,NA,TRBJ2-7,TRBV10-3,CAISGISPGDLAAYEQYF,TGTGCCATCAGTGGTATAAGTCCTGGGGACTTAGCCGCCTACGAGCAGTACTTC
TRBD1,NA,TRBJ1-3,TRBV9,CASSGQGAWGNTIYF,TGTGCCAGCAGCGGACAGGGGGCATGGGGAAACACCATATATTTT
NA,NA,TRBJ1-2,TRBV11-2,CASSQRATVGEDGYTF,TGTGCCAGCAGCCAACGTGCGACAGTCGGGGAGGATGGCTACACCTTC
NA,NA,TRBJ1-1,TRBV7-2,CASSLIFAGVNTEAFF,TGTGCCAGCAGCTTAATCTTCGCGGGAGTGAACACTGAAGCTTTCTTT
TRBD1,once,TRBJ2-1,TRBV30,CAWSGRVLGTDNEQFF,TGTGCCTGGAGTGGACGGGTCCTGGGGACAGACAATGAGCAGTTCTTC
TRBD1,NA,TRBJ1-3,TRBV28,CASSSRTGDNSGNTIYF,TGTGCCAGCAGTTCACGGACAGGGGACAACTCTGGAAACACCATATATTTT
TRBD2,many,TRBJ2-7,TRBV29-1,CSVEDWGLAGSYEQYF,TGCAGCGTTGAAGATTGGGGACTAGCAGGGTCCTACGAGCAGTACTTC
TRBD1,NA,TRBJ1-1,TRBV18,CASSPYGQGGTEAFF,TGTGCCAGCTCACCATATGGACAGGGAGGCACTGAAGCTTTCTTT
NA,NA,TRBJ1-2,TRBV6-5,CASTDPRVNYGYTF,TGTGCCAGCACCGACCCGAGGGTTAACTATGGCTACACCTTC
NA,NA,TRBJ2-7,TRBV5-1,CASSRGDSGPYEQYF,TGCGCCAGCAGCCGGGGAGATAGCGGCCCCTACGAGCAGTACTTC
TRBD1,NA,TRBJ2-1,TRBV7-8,CASGTAKNEQFF,TGTGCCAGCGGGACAGCAAAAAATGAGCAGTTCTTC
TRBD1,NA,TRBJ2-2,TRBV19,CASGAGVDRGGELFF,TGTGCCAGTGGGGCCGGGGTCGACAGGGGCGGGGAGCTGTTTTTT
NA,few,TRBJ2-7,TRBV27,CASSLRRSYEQYF,TGTGCCAGCAGTTTACGGCGGTCCTACGAGCAGTACTTC
NA,NA,TRBJ1-2,TRBV3-1/TRBV3-2,CASSPGQRNYGYTF,TGTGCCAGCAGCCCGGGACAACGCAACTATGGCTACACCTTC
TRBD1,NA,TRBJ1-1,TRBV6-5,CASRRQGSENTEAFF,TGTGCCAGCAGGCGACAGGGGTCTGAGAACACTGAAGCTTTCTTT
TRBD1,NA,TRBJ1-1,TRBV19,CASTVDRETEAFF,TGTGCCAGTACTGTGGACAGGGAAACTGAAGCTTTCTTT
TRBD2,once,TRBJ2-3,TRBV9,CASSPRGGFTDTQYF,TGTGCCAGCAGCCCCCGGGGGGGGTTCACAGATACGCAGTATTTT
TRBD1,NA,TRBJ2-1,TRBV5-1,CASRPGTASTGTYNEQFF,TGCGCCAGCAGGCCCGGGACAGCCTCGACTGGCACCTACAATGAGCAGTTCTTC
TRBD1,NA,TRBJ2-4,TRBV11-2,CASSLGAGTAQNIQYF,TGTGCCAGCAGCTTAGGGGCCGGGACAGCACAAAACATTCAGTACTTC